The 25 T cell receptor beta chains presented below share a single source sample, sequenced in a study of PD-1 blockade in mismatch repair-deficient tumors. This table comes from immunoSEQ multiplex PCR, and its TCRdb copy is limited to in-frame clones, with some not included. The table lists roughly 120,000 clones, around nine tenths of them singletons. Sequencing used peripheral blood, obtained just under 74 weeks after starting pembrolizumab. The receptor set was obtained from an adult with mismatch repair-deficient cancer.

This clone was detected only once. The chain couples TRBV2 to TRBJ2-7; possibly TRBD1 for D (5 bases). The CDR3 runs to 13 residues. Trimming left V 6 bases short and J 2 bases short, with 11 bases between. The germline V gene encodes CDR1 SNHLY and CDR2 FYNNEI. CDR3 nucleotides: TGTGCCAGCAGGCCGGCAGGGACCTACGAGCAGTACTTC. Translated, it gives CASRPAGTYEQYF.

The genes are TRBV6-5 and TRBJ1-5; D is unresolved. Trimming stripped 7 bases from V and 5 bases from J, with 12 bases between. Per germline, CDR1 MNHEY and CDR2 SVGAGI. The CDR3 length is 13 residues. CDR3 coding DNA: TGTGCCAGCACCTCCTCGGATCATCAGCCCCAGCATTTT. Its protein product is CASTSSDHQPQHF.

V gene TRBV28 combines with J gene TRBJ2-1; 9 nucleotides line up with TRBD1. Germline V lookup: CDR1 MDHEN, CDR2 SYDVKM. Trimming removed 3 bases from V and 5 bases from J; junction bases left unmatched: 8. CDR3 length: 16 amino acids. In DNA form, the CDR3 reads TGTGCCAGCAGTTTTTTCGGGACAGGGCCTAACAATGAGCAGTTCTTC. Translation: CASSFFGTGPNNEQFF.

This clone occurred a few times. J is TRBJ2-7 and V is TRBV4-1, with TRBD1 identical over 7 bases. From germline, CDR1 is MGHRA and CDR2 YSYEKL. CDR3 length: 16 residues. Trimming cost V 0 bases and J 3 bases; bases outside gene matches: 8. The DNA of the CDR3 is TGCGCCAGCAGCCAAGATGAGACAGGGACCTTCTACGAGCAGTACTTC. Its translation is CASSQDETGTFYEQYF.

The chain is built from TRBV14 and TRBJ2-5; D possibly uses TRBD1 or TRBD2 (5 bases each). Between the trimmed V and J ends, which lost 0 bases and 1 base, there was a span of 15 bases. Germline assignment: CDR1 SGHDN and CDR2 FVKESK. This CDR3 comprises 17 residues. The CDR3 sequence is CASSQDVGKGPQETQYF. The CDR3 DNA sequence: TGTGCCAGCAGCCAAGATGTGGGTAAGGGACCCCAAGAGACCCAGTACTTC.

The V gene is TRBV30, the J gene TRBJ1-2; 8 bases match TRBD1. There are 12 residues in the CDR3. Germline loops: CDR1 GTSNPN, CDR2 SVGIG (reference sequence). Trimming at V came to 5 bases and at J to 8 bases, leaving 7 bases not matched to a gene. In DNA, the CDR3 is TGTGCCTGGGTAAGGACAGGGATCGGCTACACCTTC. This gives the protein CAWVRTGIGYTF.

The chain links TRBV27 to TRBJ2-2, with 9 bases aligning to TRBD2. The V segment lost 5 bases and the J segment 4 bases; nucleotides outside the gene matches: 8. This CDR3 comprises 16 residues. CDR1 is MNHEY and CDR2 is SMNVEV in the germline V gene (reference sequence). CDR3 region: CASSPLAGDPTGELFF. The CDR3 DNA is TGTGCCAGCAGTCCGTTAGCGGGAGATCCCACCGGGGAGCTGTTTTTT.

V gene TRBV11-2 combines with J gene TRBJ2-3; TRBD2 agrees at 7 bases. The trim removed 5 bases at V and 5 bases at J, leaving 10 bases unmatched. This CDR3 region has 15 residues. Germline CDR1 SGHAT, CDR2 FQNNGV. CDR3 in DNA: TGTGCCAGCAGCAATACGGGGGGTTTGATAGATACGCAGTATTTT. Amino acid sequence: CASSNTGGLIDTQYF. Drawing the rest from reference TRBV11-2 and TRBJ2-3, the complete variable domain is EAGVAQSPRYKIIEKRQSVAFWCNPISGHATLYWYQQILGQGPKLLIQFQNNGVVDDSQLPKDRFSAERLKGVDSTLKIQPAKLEDSAVYLCASSNTGGLIDTQYFGPGTRLTVL.

The chain links TRBV5-6 to TRBJ2-7; D perhaps matches TRBD1 (6 bases). V shed 3 bases and J shed 3 bases, with 13 bases lying between them. Germline-derived CDR1 and CDR2 are SGHDT and YYEEEE. The CDR3 is 14 amino acids. The CDR3 DNA reads as TGTGCCAGCAGCTCCGGACAGACCATCTACGAGCAGTACTTC. Encoded protein: CASSSGQTIYEQYF.

This clone was seen more than once but under ten times. The rearrangement joins TRBV19 to TRBJ2-3; D might be TRBD1 (6 bases). Trimming shortened V by 8 bases and J by 3 bases, and 18 bases separated the two germline ends. Germline CDR1 reads LNHDA; CDR2 reads SQIVND (reference sequence). This CDR3 spans 15 amino acids. The CDR3 coding sequence is TGTGCCAGTCGTCCTAGGGGGAGAAGGACAGATACGCAGTATTTT. This gives the protein CASRPRGRRTDTQYF.

The V gene is TRBV5-1, the J gene TRBJ2-1; TRBD2 aligns across 12 bases. CDR1 SGHRS and CDR2 YFSETQ come from the germline V gene. This CDR3 has 17 residues. With V trimmed by 0 bases and J by 10 bases, 11 bases remained unmatched. In nucleotides, the CDR3 is TGCGCCAGCAGCTTGGATATAGGACTAGCGGGATTCGGCGAGCAGTTCTTC. Residues: CASSLDIGLAGFGEQFF.

The CDR3 DNA is TGCGCCAGCAGCCAAGGAGGGATTCAGTCCTACGAGCAGTACTTC. It specifies CASSQGGIQSYEQYF. The chain recombines TRBV4-1 with TRBJ2-7, with D perhaps matching TRBD2 (5 bases). The length of the CDR3 is 15 residues. Trimming took 1 base from V and 1 from J, leaving 11 bases between them. Germline CDR1 is MGHRA and CDR2 is YSYEKL.

V gene TRBV19 combines with J gene TRBJ2-2; the D gene is possibly TRBD2 (6 bases). CDR1 LNHDA and CDR2 SQIVND come from the germline V gene (reference sequence). The CDR3 covers 14 residues. V lost 3 bases, J lost 5 bases, and 10 bases lay in between. The CDR3 DNA follows: TGTGCCAGTAGTATCGGGGGTGAAACCGGGGAGCTGTTTTTT. Translation: CASSIGGETGELFF.

The chain has TRBV6-1 and TRBJ1-2; TRBD1 matches at 10 bases. CDR1 is MNHNS and CDR2 is SASEGT in the germline V gene. The V and J ends lost 4 bases and 8 bases, in that order; junction bases with no gene match: 7. The CDR3 totals 14 residues. The CDR3 nucleotides are TGTGCCAGCAGTGCAAGACAGGGGGCGGGCGGCTACACCTTC. Residues: CASSARQGAGGYTF.

This chain joins TRBV2 and TRBJ2-5, with D uncertain. The CDR3 is made up of 13 amino acids. Between the trimmed V and J ends, which lost 6 bases and 4 bases, there was a span of 12 bases. CDR1 and CDR2 from the germline V gene are SNHLY and FYNNEI. CDR3: CASSPGWPETQYF. The CDR3 DNA sequence: TGTGCCAGCAGCCCCGGGTGGCCAGAGACCCAGTACTTC.

The genes are TRBV7-6 and TRBJ2-2; tentatively, D is TRBD2 (7 bases). Germline CDR1 and CDR2: SGHVS and FNYEAQ. This CDR3 has 17 amino acids. With 4 bases removed from V and 4 bases from J, the gap between germline ends came to 19 bases. CDR3 nucleotide sequence: TGTGCCAGCAGCTCGACGGGGGGCTTGCGAGGCACCGGGGAGCTGTTTTTT. Translated, it gives CASSSTGGLRGTGELFF. The full variable domain, with the rest looked up from reference TRBV7-6 and TRBJ2-2, is GAGVSQSPRYKVTKRGQDVALRCDPISGHVSLYWYRQALGQGPEFLTYFNYEAQQDKSGLPNDRFSAERPEGSISTLTIQRTEQRDSAMYRCASSSTGGLRGTGELFFGEGSRLTVL.

The rearrangement links TRBV7-2 to TRBJ2-1, with 7 bases aligning to TRBD1. The CDR3 has 15 amino acids. CDR1 is SGHTA, CDR2 FQGNSA, per germline. J lost 1 base, V lost 5 bases, and 5 bases had no gene match. The CDR3 reads CASSPTGLSYNEQFF. The CDR3 DNA reads TGTGCCAGCAGCCCGACAGGGTTGTCCTACAATGAGCAGTTCTTC.

V usage is TRBV7-8 and J usage is TRBJ2-1; D gene unclear. The germline gives CDR1 SGHVS, CDR2 FQNEAQ. Trimming removed 1 base at V and 0 bases at J, with 10 bases between. The CDR3 runs 16 residues. The CDR3 loop reads CASSLGVPPSYNEQFF. The CDR3 DNA is TGTGCCAGCAGCTTAGGAGTTCCACCCTCCTACAATGAGCAGTTCTTC.

The CDR3 reads CAAMGTGYTGELFF. The CDR3 DNA reads TGTGCCGCCATGGGGACAGGTTACACCGGGGAGCTGTTTTTT. The chain carries TRBV19 and TRBJ2-2; 8 positions agree with TRBD1. V was clipped by 11 bases and J by 3 bases; unmatched bases: 8. The CDR3 is 14 residues long. In germline, CDR1 is LNHDA, CDR2 SQIVND (reference sequence).

The chain uses TRBV11-2 and TRBJ2-5; TRBD1 matches 7 bases. J lost 2 bases, V lost 5 bases, and 8 bases had no gene match. Germline CDR1 SGHAT, CDR2 FQNNGV. The CDR3 contains 15 residues. CDR3 protein: CASSPRTGWQETQYF. CDR3 DNA sequence: TGTGCCAGCAGCCCCAGGACAGGATGGCAAGAGACCCAGTACTTC.

The rearrangement links TRBV2 to TRBJ2-7; TRBD1 might be the D (8 bases). The CDR3 is 14 residues long. The germline V gene has CDR1 SNHLY and CDR2 FYNNEI. The ends were cut back, 6 bases at V and 2 bases at J, with 14 bases in the middle. The CDR3 spells CASSGGTGTYEQYF. For the CDR3, the DNA is TGTGCCAGCAGCGGGGGGACAGGAACCTACGAGCAGTACTTC. The variable domain in full, with the rest retrieved from reference TRBV2 and TRBJ2-7, is EPEVTQTPSHQVTQMGQEVILRCVPISNHLYFYWYRQILGQKVEFLVSFYNNEISEKSEIFDDQFSVERPDGSNFTLKIRSTKLEDSAMYFCASSGGTGTYEQYFGPGTRLTVT.

The J gene is TRBJ2-7, the V gene TRBV7-2, with unresolved D. There are 12 residues in the CDR3. Germline V gene lookup returns CDR1 SGHTA and CDR2 FQGNSA. The V end was cut by 2 bases, the J end by 0 bases, with 2 bases between. CDR3 nucleotide sequence: TGTGCCAGCAGCTTAAACTCCTACGAGCAGTACTTC. This codes for CASSLNSYEQYF.

This clone was counted once. The gene calls are TRBV7-9 and TRBJ2-7, with unresolved D. Germline lookup yields CDR1 SEHNR and CDR2 FQNEAQ (reference sequence). With 2 bases removed from V and 4 bases from J, the gap between germline ends came to 6 bases. The CDR3 runs to 12 residues. The CDR3 loop is CASSLSVYEQYF. The CDR3 coding sequence is TGTGCCAGCAGCTTAAGCGTGTACGAGCAGTACTTC.

In its sample, this clone was seen once. The rearrangement links TRBV5-6 to TRBJ2-5; 7 nucleotides align to TRBD2. Trimming took 2 bases from V and 4 from J; bases not matched to a gene: 11. This CDR3 has 16 residues. Germline CDR1 reads SGHDT; CDR2 reads YYEEEE. CDR3 sequence reads: CASSLSAGALVETQYF. The CDR3 nucleotides read TGTGCCAGCAGCTTAAGCGCGGGAGCTTTGGTAGAGACCCAGTACTTC.

A remark on this clone: The same CDR3 can be traced to other DNA sequences in this sample. J is TRBJ2-7 and V is TRBV29-1; no firm D call. V was trimmed by 0 bases and J by 2 bases, leaving 5 bases between them. This CDR3 is built from 12 residues. In germline, CDR1 is SQVTM, CDR2 ANQGSEA. The CDR3 is CSVEDRAYEQYF. For the CDR3, the DNA is TGCAGCGTTGAAGACAGAGCCTACGAGCAGTACTTC.